The 12 T cell receptor beta chains below all came from one sample that was sequenced in a study of cytotoxic CD8 clonotypes in ibrutinib-treated CLL. Repertoires were generated with immunoSEQ multiplex PCR, while TCRdb's copy carries only in-frame clones and drops some. The repertoire has over 250,000 clones, 76% of them found once; the top ten carry approximately 5.6%. Sequenced here: PBMCs, sampled at disease progression, from a patient treated with ibrutinib. These receptors all come from a human donor with chronic lymphocytic leukemia.

The chain is built from TRBV5-1 and TRBJ1-1; a possible D gene is TRBD1 (6 bases). Per germline, CDR1 SGHRS and CDR2 YFSETQ. The V end lost 4 bases, the J end lost 3 bases, and 13 bases lay between the germline ends. The CDR3 contains 14 residues. CDR3: CASSGQGQDTEAFF. CDR3 coding DNA: TGCGCCAGCAGCGGCCAGGGGCAGGACACTGAAGCTTTCTTT.

A single count supports this clone. This chain connects TRBV7-6 to TRBJ1-2; unclear D gene. The germline V gene has CDR1 SGHVS and CDR2 FNYEAQ. This CDR3 is 13 amino acids long. Trimming stripped 5 bases from V and 5 bases from J, with 12 bases between. CDR3 coding DNA: TGTGCCAGCAGCGTGGGCCTCTATTATGGCTACACCTTC. This encodes CASSVGLYYGYTF.

The rearrangement links TRBV6-6 to TRBJ2-3, with D possibly called TRBD1 or TRBD2 (5 bases each). CDR1 and CDR2 from the germline V gene are MNHNY and SVGAGI (reference sequence). The CDR3 runs to 13 residues. Trimming removed 2 bases at V and 4 bases at J, with 7 bases between. CDR3 nucleotide sequence: TGTGCCAGCAGTTACCCGGGGCCAGATACGCAGTATTTT. As protein: CASSYPGPDTQYF.

This chain links TRBV19 with TRBJ2-1; 9 nucleotides match TRBD1. CDR1 LNHDA and CDR2 SQIVND come from the germline V gene (reference sequence). This CDR3 has 16 residues. The J segment lost 7 bases and the V segment lost 6 bases, leaving 13 bases of the junction unmatched. The CDR3 coding sequence is TGTGCCAGTAGCCTACGAGGGACAGGGAAGCAAAATGAGCAGTTCTTC. This sequence encodes CASSLRGTGKQNEQFF.

The chain is built from TRBV29-1 and TRBJ1-3; D is ambiguous. CDR3 size: 18 residues. Trimming shortened V by 0 bases and J by 0 bases, and 18 bases separated the two germline ends. CDR1 and CDR2 from the germline V gene are SQVTM and ANQGSEA. The CDR3 loop is CSVEDPLGPGGSGNTIYF. The DNA for the CDR3 is TGCAGCGTTGAAGATCCTCTAGGCCCTGGCGGCTCTGGAAACACCATATATTTT.

V and J are TRBV27 and TRBJ2-3; D tentatively fits TRBD1 or TRBD2 (5 bases each). The CDR3 spans 14 residues. The V and J ends lost 8 bases and 2 bases respectively, with 14 bases between them. CDR1 MNHEY and CDR2 SMNVEV come from the germline V gene (reference sequence). The DNA for the CDR3 is TGTGCCAGCCGGATTTGGGGGTCCACAGATACGCAGTATTTT. Protein product: CASRIWGSTDTQYF.

This chain uses TRBV13 with TRBJ2-3; D gene unclear. V was trimmed by 1 base and J by 0 bases, leaving 2 bases between them. The V gene's germline CDR1 is PRHDT and CDR2 FYEKMQ (reference sequence). The CDR3 is 13 residues long. CDR3 sequence: CASSLASTDTQYF. CDR3 coding DNA: TGTGCCAGCAGCTTAGCGAGCACAGATACGCAGTATTTT.

DNA of the CDR3: TGCAGCGTTTTGGTGTGGACAGGGGCACTCTATGGCTACACCTTC. Encoded protein: CSVLVWTGALYGYTF. The chain carries TRBV29-1 and TRBJ1-2; 9 bases fit TRBD1. CDR3 length: 15 residues. V gave up 5 bases and J gave up 4 bases; unmatched junction bases: 11. From germline, CDR1 is SQVTM and CDR2 ANQGSEA.

This clone was recorded a few times. The chain uses TRBV10-1 and TRBJ2-3, with D possibly being TRBD2 (5 bases). Looked up from germline, CDR1 is WNHNN and CDR2 is SYGVQD (reference sequence). V lost 0 bases, J lost 5 bases, and 12 bases lay in between. The length of the CDR3 is 15 residues. This CDR3 is CASSESSLAGDTQYF. The CDR3 nucleotides are TGCGCCAGCAGTGAGTCGAGTCTAGCCGGAGATACGCAGTATTTT.

Remarks on this clone: Within the sample, other DNA sequences also encode this same CDR3. The V gene is TRBV6-1, the J gene TRBJ1-5; TRBD1 matches at 7 bases. Germline CDR1 MNHNS, CDR2 SASEGT. V gave up 0 bases and J gave up 6 bases; unmatched junction bases: 2. This CDR3 has 14 amino acids. The CDR3 nucleotides are TGTGCCAGCAGTGAAGCAGGGGGCGGTCAGCCCCAGCATTTT. Translation: CASSEAGGGQPQHF.

V and J are TRBV11-2 and TRBJ2-1, with D unresolved. The length of the CDR3 is 14 residues. The germline CDR1 and CDR2 sequences are SGHAT and FQNNGV. The V end was cut by 0 bases, the J end by 10 bases, with 13 bases between. The CDR3 sequence is CASSLDPVYGEQFF. The CDR3 DNA reads TGTGCCAGCAGCTTAGATCCAGTATACGGCGAGCAGTTCTTC.

As for this clone: This same CDR3 is encoded by further DNA sequences in the sample. The chain recombines TRBV4-1 with TRBJ2-3, with D unclear. Germline lookup yields CDR1 MGHRA and CDR2 YSYEKL. CDR3 length: 11 residues. Trimming cost V 3 bases and J 6 bases, with 4 bases left between them. This CDR3 reads CASSQGDTQYF. The CDR3 region has the DNA TGCGCCAGCAGCCAGGGGGATACGCAGTATTTT.